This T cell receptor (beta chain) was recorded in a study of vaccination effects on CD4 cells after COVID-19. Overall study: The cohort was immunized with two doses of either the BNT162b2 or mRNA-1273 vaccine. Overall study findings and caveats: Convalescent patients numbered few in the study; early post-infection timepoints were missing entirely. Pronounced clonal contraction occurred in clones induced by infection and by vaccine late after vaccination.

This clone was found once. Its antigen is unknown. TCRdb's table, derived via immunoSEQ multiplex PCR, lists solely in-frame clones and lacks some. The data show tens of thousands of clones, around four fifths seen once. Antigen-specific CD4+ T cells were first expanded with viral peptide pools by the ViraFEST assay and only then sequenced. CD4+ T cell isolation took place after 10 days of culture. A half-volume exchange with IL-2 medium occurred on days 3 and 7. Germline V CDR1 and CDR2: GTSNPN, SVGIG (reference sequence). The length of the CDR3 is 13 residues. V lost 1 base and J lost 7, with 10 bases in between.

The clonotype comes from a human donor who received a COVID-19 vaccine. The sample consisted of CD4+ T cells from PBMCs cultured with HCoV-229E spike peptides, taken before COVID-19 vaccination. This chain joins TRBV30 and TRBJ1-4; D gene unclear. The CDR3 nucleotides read TGTGCCTGGAGTGAGGATATGATTGAAAAACTGTTTTTT. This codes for CAWSEDMIEKLFF. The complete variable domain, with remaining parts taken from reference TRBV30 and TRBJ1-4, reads SQTIHQWPATLVQPVGSPLSLECTVEGTSNPNLYWYRQAAGRGLQLLFYSVGIGQISSEVPQNLSASRPQDRQFILSSKKLLLSDSGFYLCAWSEDMIEKLFFGSGTQLSVL.